The sequence of this T cell receptor (beta chain) was determined in a study of T-cell memory formation after mild COVID-19. For the study at large: The TCR clusters were mostly specific to one donor.

This clonotype was seen only a few times. Its antigen remains unidentified. The 5'RACE method, run with constant-segment primers, produced TCR alpha and TCR beta cDNA libraries (carrying sample barcodes and UMIs). Using its own MiXCR run on the 5' RACE reads, TCRdb lists one record per CDR3 protein. The table lists hundreds of thousands of distinct CDR3 sequences, about 18% of them singletons. The CDR3 extends over 13 amino acids. Trimming pared 4 bases from V and 4 bases from J, leaving 10 bases between. Study-wide findings and caveats: Pre-infection memory harbored some responding clones, suggesting cross-reactive memory joined.

Sequences were obtained from PBMCs or a T cell subset sorted from them (not recorded which). This chain joins TRBV12-3 or TRBV12-4 and TRBJ2-5; a weak D match, TRBD2 (6 bases). The sequence was collected from an adult woman who had mild COVID-19 (a few samples of this study predate the infection). Cell type and time point are not known. The CDR3 DNA follows: TGTGCCAGCAGTTGGGACTTATCAGAGACCCAGTACTTC. Translating it yields CASSWDLSETQYF.